This T cell receptor beta chain originates from a study of identifying expanded T cells in peripheral blood. Study findings and constraints: Variance in clone template counts between two-week samples significantly increased with total template count across all healthy donors. Technical replicates showed about 1.2 changed clones; roughly two weeks 15 to 20; four weeks 19.

Libraries were prepared by immunoSEQ multiplex PCR; TCRdb keeps only in-frame clonotypes and omits some of them. The sample shows 75,000 to 90,000 clones, 80% to 90% of them seen only once. Healthy donors had no documented immune events, such as infections, while sampled. This CDR3 spans 15 amino acids. CDR1 SGHTA and CDR2 FQGNSA come from the germline V gene. V lost 4 bases and J 5 bases, leaving 14 bases between the germline ends. About this clone: As yet, its antigen is unknown.

This chain uses TRBV7-2 with TRBJ2-2; D could derive from TRBD1 or TRBD2 (6 bases each). Sequenced input: blood. The receptor's source is a person aged 18 to 69 in good health. The CDR3 region is CASSSTGTETGELFF. The CDR3 DNA reads TGTGCCAGCAGCTCCACAGGGACTGAAACCGGGGAGCTGTTTTTT.